The rows below give T cell receptor beta chains drawn from one sample of a study of blood T cell repertoires in COVID-19. The protocol was immunoSEQ multiplex PCR, while the TCRdb copy is restricted to in-frame clones and leaves out a portion. The repertoire holds 200,000 or so clones, with roughly 79% as singletons. The specimen was peripheral blood. The source of these receptors is a woman of 80 years or more with COVID-19, enrolled during active disease. The CDR3 runs from the conserved cysteine through the conserved F or W. D genes are given only for firm matches. The listing skips clone size in some rows; elsewhere it reads once, few, many or a size class.

d_gene	v_gene	j_gene	abundance	CDR3aa	CDR3nt
TRBD1	TRBV6-5	TRBJ2-1	NA	CASSYGGTGVHEQFF	TGTGCCAGCAGTTACGGCGGGACAGGGGTACATGAGCAGTTCTTC
TRBD1	TRBV29-1	TRBJ1-2	once	CSVVSTGWYGYTF	TGCAGCGTTGTATCGACAGGGTGGTATGGCTACACCTTC
NA	TRBV18	TRBJ2-7	NA	CASSPAGGTYEQYF	TGTGCCAGCTCACCAGCCGGGGGAACCTACGAGCAGTACTTC
NA	TRBV2	TRBJ1-1	NA	CASLPWAGDTEAFF	TGTGCCAGCCTGCCGTGGGCCGGGGACACTGAAGCTTTCTTT
NA	TRBV28	TRBJ1-2	once	CASQGSSYGYTF	TGTGCCAGCCAGGGTTCCAGTTATGGCTACACCTTC
TRBD2	TRBV5-1	TRBJ2-1	NA	CASSLARSGSYNEQFF	TGCGCCAGCAGCTTGGCCCGTAGCGGGAGCTACAATGAGCAGTTCTTC
TRBD1	TRBV19	TRBJ1-1	once	CASSRQGGTEAFF	TGTGCCAGTAGTCGACAGGGAGGCACTGAAGCTTTCTTT
NA	TRBV29-1	TRBJ2-3	NA	CSVTRLDGTDTQYF	TGCAGCGTTACCCGACTAGACGGCACAGATACGCAGTATTTT
TRBD2	TRBV9	TRBJ2-7	NA	CASSVEAGGYEQYF	TGTGCCAGCAGCGTAGAAGCGGGAGGGTACGAGCAGTACTTC
NA	TRBV5-6	TRBJ2-1	NA	CASSGLDNEQFF	TGTGCCAGCTCGGGACTGGACAATGAGCAGTTCTTC
NA	TRBV7-3	TRBJ1-1	NA	CASSLGQGNTEAFF	TGTGCCAGCAGCTTAGGGCAGGGGAACACTGAAGCTTTCTTT
TRBD1	TRBV5-8	TRBJ1-4	once	CASSPGTGRLFF	TGTGCCAGCAGCCCCGGGACAGGGAGACTTTTTTTT
TRBD1	TRBV11-3	TRBJ2-1	NA	CASRRTGSYNEQFF	TGTGCCAGCAGACGGACAGGGTCCTACAATGAGCAGTTCTTC